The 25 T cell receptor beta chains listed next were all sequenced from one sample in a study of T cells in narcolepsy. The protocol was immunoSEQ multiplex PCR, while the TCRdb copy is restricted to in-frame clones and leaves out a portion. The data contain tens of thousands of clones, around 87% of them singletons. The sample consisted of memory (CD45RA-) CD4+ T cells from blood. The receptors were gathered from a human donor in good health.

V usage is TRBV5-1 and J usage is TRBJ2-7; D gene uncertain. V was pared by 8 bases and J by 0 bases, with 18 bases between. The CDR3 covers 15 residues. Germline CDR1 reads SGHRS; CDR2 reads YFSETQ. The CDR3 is CASGLAEVSSYEQYF. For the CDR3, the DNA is TGCGCCAGTGGCTTGGCCGAGGTGAGCTCCTACGAGCAGTACTTC.

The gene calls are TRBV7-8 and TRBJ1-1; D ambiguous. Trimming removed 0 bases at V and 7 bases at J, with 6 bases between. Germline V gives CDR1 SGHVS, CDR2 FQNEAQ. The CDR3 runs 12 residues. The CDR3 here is CASSLAHLEAFF. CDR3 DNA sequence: TGTGCCAGCAGCTTAGCCCACCTTGAAGCTTTCTTT.

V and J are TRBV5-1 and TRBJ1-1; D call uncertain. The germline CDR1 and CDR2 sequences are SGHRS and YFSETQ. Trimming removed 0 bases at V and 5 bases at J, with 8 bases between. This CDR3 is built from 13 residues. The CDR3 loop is CASSLEGWTEAFF. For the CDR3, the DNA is TGCGCCAGCAGCTTGGAGGGATGGACTGAAGCTTTCTTT.

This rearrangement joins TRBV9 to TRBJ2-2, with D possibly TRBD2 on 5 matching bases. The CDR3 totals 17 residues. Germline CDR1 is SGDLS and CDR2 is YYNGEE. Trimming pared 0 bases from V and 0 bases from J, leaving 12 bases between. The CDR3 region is CASSVGPGVTNTGELFF. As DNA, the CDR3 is TGTGCCAGCAGCGTAGGTCCCGGGGTAACGAACACCGGGGAGCTGTTTTTT.

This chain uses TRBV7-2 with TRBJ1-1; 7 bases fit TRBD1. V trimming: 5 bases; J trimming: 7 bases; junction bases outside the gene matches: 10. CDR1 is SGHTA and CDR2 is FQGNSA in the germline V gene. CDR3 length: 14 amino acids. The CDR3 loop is CASSPRQGMIEAFF. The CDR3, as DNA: TGTGCCAGCAGCCCAAGACAGGGTATGATTGAAGCTTTCTTT.

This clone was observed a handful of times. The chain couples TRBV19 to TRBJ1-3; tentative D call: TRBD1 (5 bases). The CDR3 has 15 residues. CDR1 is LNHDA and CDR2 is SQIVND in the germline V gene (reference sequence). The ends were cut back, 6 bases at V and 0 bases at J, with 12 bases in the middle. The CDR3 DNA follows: TGTGCCAGTAGGGACACAGACATCTCTGGAAACACCATATATTTT. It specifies CASRDTDISGNTIYF.

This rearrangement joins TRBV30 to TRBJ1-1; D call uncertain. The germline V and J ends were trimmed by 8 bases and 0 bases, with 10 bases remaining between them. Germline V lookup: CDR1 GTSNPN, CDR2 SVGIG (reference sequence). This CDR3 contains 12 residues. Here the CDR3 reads CAVNRLNTEAFF. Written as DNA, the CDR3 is TGTGCCGTCAACAGATTGAACACTGAAGCTTTCTTT.

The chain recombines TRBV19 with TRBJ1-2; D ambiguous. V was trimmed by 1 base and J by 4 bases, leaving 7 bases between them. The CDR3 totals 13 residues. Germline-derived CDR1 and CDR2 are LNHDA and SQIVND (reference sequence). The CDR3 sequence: CASSIARSYGYTF. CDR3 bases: TGTGCCAGTAGTATAGCTCGCAGCTATGGCTACACCTTC.

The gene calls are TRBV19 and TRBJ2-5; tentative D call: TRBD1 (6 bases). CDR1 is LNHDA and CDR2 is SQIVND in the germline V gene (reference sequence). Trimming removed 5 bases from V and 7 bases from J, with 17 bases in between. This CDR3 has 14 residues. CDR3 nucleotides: TGTGCCAGTAGTCTCCAGGGCCAGACAGGGACCCAGTACTTC. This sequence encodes CASSLQGQTGTQYF.

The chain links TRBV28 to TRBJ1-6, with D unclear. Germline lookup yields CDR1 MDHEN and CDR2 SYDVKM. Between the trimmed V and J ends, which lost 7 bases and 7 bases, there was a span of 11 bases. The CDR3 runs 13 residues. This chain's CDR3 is CASKTRLNSPLHF. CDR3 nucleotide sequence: TGTGCCAGCAAAACCCGACTGAATTCACCCCTCCACTTT.

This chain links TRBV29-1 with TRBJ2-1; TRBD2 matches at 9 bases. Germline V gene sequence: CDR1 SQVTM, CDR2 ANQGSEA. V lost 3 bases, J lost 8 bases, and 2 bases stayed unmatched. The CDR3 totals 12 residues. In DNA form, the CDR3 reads TGCAGCGTTGAGCGGGGGGGCTATGAGCAGTTCTTC. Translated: CSVERGGYEQFF.

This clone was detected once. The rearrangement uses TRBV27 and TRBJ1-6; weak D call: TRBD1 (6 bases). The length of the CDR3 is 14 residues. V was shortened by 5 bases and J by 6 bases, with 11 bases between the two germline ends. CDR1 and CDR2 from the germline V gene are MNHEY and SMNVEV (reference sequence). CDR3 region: CASSPRTANSPLHF. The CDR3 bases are TGTGCCAGCAGTCCTCGGACAGCTAATTCACCCCTCCACTTT.

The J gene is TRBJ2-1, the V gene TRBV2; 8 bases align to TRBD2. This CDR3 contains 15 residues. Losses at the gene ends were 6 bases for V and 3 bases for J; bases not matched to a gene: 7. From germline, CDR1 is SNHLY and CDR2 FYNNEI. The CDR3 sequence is CASRRTSGLYNEQFF. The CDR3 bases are TGTGCCAGCAGGAGAACTAGCGGCCTCTACAATGAGCAGTTCTTC.

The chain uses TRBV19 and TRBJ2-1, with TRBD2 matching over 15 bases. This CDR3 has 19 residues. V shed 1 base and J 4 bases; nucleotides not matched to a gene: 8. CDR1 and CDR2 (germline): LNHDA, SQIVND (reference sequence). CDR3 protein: CASSIARGLAGGKYNEQFF. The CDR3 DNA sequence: TGTGCCAGTAGTATAGCTCGAGGACTAGCGGGAGGGAAATACAATGAGCAGTTCTTC.

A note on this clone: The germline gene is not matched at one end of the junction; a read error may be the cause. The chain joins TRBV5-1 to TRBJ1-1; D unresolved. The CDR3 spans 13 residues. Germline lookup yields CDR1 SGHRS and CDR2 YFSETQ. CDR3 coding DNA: TGCGCCAGCAGCTTGGAACCCAACATTGAAGCTTTCTTT. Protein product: CASSLEPNIEAFF. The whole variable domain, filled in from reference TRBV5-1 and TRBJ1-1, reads KAGVTQTPRYLIKTRGQQVTLSCSPISGHRSVSWYQQTPGQGLQFLFEYFSETQRNKGNFPGRFSGRQFSNSRSEMNVSTLELGDSALYLCASSLEPNIEAFFGQGTRLTVV.

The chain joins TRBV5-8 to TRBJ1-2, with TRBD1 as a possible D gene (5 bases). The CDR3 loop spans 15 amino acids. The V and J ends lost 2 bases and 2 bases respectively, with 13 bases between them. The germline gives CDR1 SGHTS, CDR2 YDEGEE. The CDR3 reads CASSFPGLQNYGYTF. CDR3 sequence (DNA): TGTGCCAGCAGCTTTCCGGGACTGCAAAACTATGGCTACACCTTC.

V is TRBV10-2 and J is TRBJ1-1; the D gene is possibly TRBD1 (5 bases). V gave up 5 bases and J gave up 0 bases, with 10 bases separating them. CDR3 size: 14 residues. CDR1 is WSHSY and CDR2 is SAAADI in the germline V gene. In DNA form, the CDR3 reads TGCGCCAGCAGTATGGACATCTTGAACACTGAAGCTTTCTTT. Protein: CASSMDILNTEAFF.

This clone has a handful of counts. The CDR3 sequence is CASRAAGGLWETQYF. The CDR3 coding sequence is TGTGCCAGCAGAGCAGCGGGGGGGCTTTGGGAGACCCAGTACTTC. This chain connects TRBV2 to TRBJ2-5; TRBD2 aligns across 10 bases. J was trimmed by 5 bases and V by 6 bases; bases with no gene match: 9. CDR1 SNHLY and CDR2 FYNNEI come from the germline V gene. This CDR3 is built from 15 residues.

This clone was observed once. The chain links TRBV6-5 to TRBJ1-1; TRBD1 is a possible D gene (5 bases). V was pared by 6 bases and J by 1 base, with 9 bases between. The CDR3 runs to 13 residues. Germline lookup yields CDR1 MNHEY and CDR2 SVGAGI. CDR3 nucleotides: TGTGCCAGCAGAACAACAGGGAACACTGAAGCTTTCTTT. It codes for CASRTTGNTEAFF.

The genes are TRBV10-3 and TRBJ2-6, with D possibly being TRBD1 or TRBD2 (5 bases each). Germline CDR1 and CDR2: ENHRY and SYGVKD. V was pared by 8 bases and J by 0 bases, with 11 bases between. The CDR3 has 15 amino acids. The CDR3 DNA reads TGTGCCATCGGGACCCTTAACTCTGGGGCCAACGTCCTGACTTTC. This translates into CAIGTLNSGANVLTF.

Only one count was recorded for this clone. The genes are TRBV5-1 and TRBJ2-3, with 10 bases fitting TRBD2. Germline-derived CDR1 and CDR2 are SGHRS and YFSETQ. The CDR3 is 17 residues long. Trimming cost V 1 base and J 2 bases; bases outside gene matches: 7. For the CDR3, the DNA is TGCGCCAGCAGCTTGATGGCTAGCGGGGGATACACAGATACGCAGTATTTT. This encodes CASSLMASGGYTDTQYF.

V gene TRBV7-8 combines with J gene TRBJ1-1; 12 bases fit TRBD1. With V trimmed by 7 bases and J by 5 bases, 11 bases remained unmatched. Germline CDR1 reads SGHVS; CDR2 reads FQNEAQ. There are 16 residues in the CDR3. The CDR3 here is CASKTIPGQGATEAFF. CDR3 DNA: TGTGCCAGCAAAACAATCCCGGGACAGGGGGCAACTGAAGCTTTCTTT.

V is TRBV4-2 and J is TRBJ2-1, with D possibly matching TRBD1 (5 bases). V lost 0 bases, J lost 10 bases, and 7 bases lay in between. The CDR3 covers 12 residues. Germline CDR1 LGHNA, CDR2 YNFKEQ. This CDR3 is CASSQEGREQFF. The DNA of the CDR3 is TGTGCCAGCAGCCAAGAGGGGCGAGAGCAGTTCTTC.

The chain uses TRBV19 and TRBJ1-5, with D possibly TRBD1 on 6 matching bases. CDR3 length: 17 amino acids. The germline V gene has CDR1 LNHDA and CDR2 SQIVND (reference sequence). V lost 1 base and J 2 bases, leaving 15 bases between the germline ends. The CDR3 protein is CASSIVPGAGGNQPQHF. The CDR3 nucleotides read TGTGCCAGTAGTATAGTTCCAGGGGCAGGGGGCAATCAGCCCCAGCATTTT.

CDR3 DNA sequence: TGTGCCAGCAGCTTGACAACGGGAGTTAATGAAAAACTGTTTTTT. Encoded protein: CASSLTTGVNEKLFF. The chain couples TRBV5-6 to TRBJ1-4; D gene unclear. Germline values: CDR1 SGHDT, CDR2 YYEEEE. The CDR3 sequence is 15 residues long. The ends were cut back, 1 base at V and 4 bases at J, with 11 bases in the middle.